This T cell receptor (beta chain) was found in a study of cytomegalovirus exposure and HLA in healthy donors. The wider study: Roughly 77 million unique TCRs from HLA-typed donors made up an early data release.

The germline V gene encodes CDR1 SQVTM and CDR2 ANQGSEA. Deletions cut 1 base from V and 5 bases from J, with 12 bases between. The CDR3 extends over 14 amino acids. It was with 60 Vbeta and 13 Jbeta primers that the PCR ran. Assay used: immunoSEQ multiplex PCR; TCRdb lists only in-frame clones, some missing. This repertoire shows about 130,000 clones, 78% found once; its top ten account for less than 2%. The chain employs TRBV29-1 and TRBJ2-1; the D is unclear. Sequencing was done on a sample of PBMCs. This TCR came from a woman aged 40 to 50 in good health and CMV-seronegative. The CDR3 reads CSVEGTDQDNEQFF. The CDR3 coding sequence is TGCAGCGTTGAAGGCACCGACCAGGACAATGAGCAGTTCTTC.